The 5 T cell receptor beta chains in this list originate from one sample, sequenced in a study of beta chain features in type 1 diabetes. Reverse transcription of all isolated RNA meant that expressed TCRB transcripts were sequenced. The assay was immunoSEQ multiplex PCR, and TCRdb's table has in-frame clones only and misses some. Of 310,000 or so clones in the sample, approximately 9.9% are singletons; the top ten hold 0.015% to 0.02%. The material sequenced was naive CD4+ T cells from blood. The receptors here all came from a woman aged 30 to 39 in good health.

This clone was observed a few times. The V gene is TRBV9, the J gene TRBJ2-1; 14 nucleotides line up with TRBD2. The trim removed 2 bases at V and 8 bases at J, leaving 3 bases unmatched. Germline CDR1 SGDLS, CDR2 YYNGEE. The CDR3 covers 15 residues. The CDR3 region is CASSVTSGRADEQFF. The CDR3 DNA follows: TGTGCCAGCAGCGTGACTAGCGGGAGGGCCGATGAGCAGTTCTTC.

The rearrangement joins TRBV4-3 to TRBJ2-1; D unclear. The germline V and J ends were trimmed by 0 bases and 5 bases, with 8 bases remaining between them. The CDR3 contains 14 residues. Germline V gives CDR1 LGHNA, CDR2 YSLEER. The CDR3 DNA is TGCGCCAGCAGCCAAGATACGCACAACAATGAGCAGTTCTTC. It codes for CASSQDTHNNEQFF.

This clone was detected only a few times. V usage is TRBV19 and J usage is TRBJ2-1; 10 bases align to TRBD2. V lost 5 bases to trimming and J lost 2 bases; unmatched junction nucleotides: 3. Germline-derived CDR1 and CDR2 are LNHDA and SQIVND (reference sequence). The CDR3 runs to 15 residues. The CDR3 protein is CASSPSGRAYNEQFF. CDR3 DNA sequence: TGTGCCAGTAGTCCCAGCGGGAGGGCCTACAATGAGCAGTTCTTC.

V usage is TRBV4-2 and J usage is TRBJ2-7, with TRBD2 matching 9 bases. The CDR3 is 17 amino acids. With 1 base clipped from V and 2 bases from J, the junction kept 9 bases outside the gene matches. Per germline, CDR1 LGHNA and CDR2 YNFKEQ. The chain's CDR3 is CASSQAASGTTPYEQYF. CDR3 DNA: TGTGCCAGCAGCCAAGCGGCTAGCGGGACAACCCCCTACGAGCAGTACTTC.

The gene calls are TRBV19 and TRBJ2-5; 9 bases match TRBD2. Unmatched junction bases numbered 8, after V lost 1 base and J lost 5 bases. Germline V gene sequence: CDR1 LNHDA, CDR2 SQIVND (reference sequence). This CDR3 spans 16 amino acids. The CDR3 loop is CASSIGGGRAVETQYF. CDR3 in DNA: TGTGCCAGTAGTATAGGTGGCGGGAGGGCCGTCGAGACCCAGTACTTC.